This T cell receptor (beta chain) was documented in a study of vaccination and CD4 T cells after COVID-19. Oncomine TCR Beta short-read sequencing was applied to DNA from cultured CD4+ T cells. The source of extracted genomic DNA was cultured CD4+ T cells. TCRdb ran MiXCR on the PCR reads and lists one entry per CDR3 protein. The data hold fewer than 15,000 distinct CDR3 sequences, with around half observed a single time. Stated treatment: roughly 11-day PBMC culture with coronavirus spike peptide pools or control peptides (ViraFEST assay). Germline CDR1 and CDR2: SNHLY and FYNNEI. V gave up 6 bases and J gave up 1 base; unmatched junction bases: 7. The CDR3 runs 15 residues. This clonotype has just a few counts. No antigen is known for it.

Input material: CD4+ T cells from blood, cultured in vitro. This clonotype originated in a human donor who had recovered from COVID-19. The chain combines TRBV2 with TRBJ2-7, with 9 nucleotides matching TRBD2. CDR3 sequence (DNA): TGTGCCAGCAGCTCAACTAGCGGGCTTTCCTACGAGCAGTACTTC. This encodes CASSSTSGLSYEQYF.